This T cell receptor beta chain was recovered during a study of regulatory T cells in long-lasting Graves disease. The time point: newly diagnosed GD, antithyroid drugs for less than 3 months. Following extraction of RNA from PBMCs, that RNA was used to make the TCR library. Germline values: CDR1 SGHTA, CDR2 FQGTGA. The CDR3 runs 13 residues. With V trimmed by 5 bases and J by 8 bases, 5 bases remained unmatched. Arm-PCR of CDR3 regions and iRepertoire HTBI primers were used to build TCR beta libraries. In the original analysis: Analysis of the samples identified approximately 63 TRBV and roughly 13 TRBJ segments. From the multiplex PCR reads, TCRdb called clonotypes with MiXCR, one entry per CDR3 protein. Clone size and V and J calls follow TCRdb, not the original study. The table shows roughly 500,000 distinct CDR3 sequences, with about 13% occurring only once. In this sample, this clonotype turned up many times.

Another study also made use of these data, one on T cells in Graves' hyperthyroidism and ophthalmopathy.

This chain links TRBV7-3 with TRBJ2-1; 8 bases match TRBD1. This specimen was peripheral blood mononuclear cells (PBMCs), taken at new diagnosis, from a patient treated with antithyroid drugs. The source of this sequence is a man in his thirties or forties with Graves disease. CDR3 nucleotide sequence: TGTGCCAGCAGCCGCCAGGGGGCTGATGAGCAGTTCTTC. This codes for CASSRQGADEQFF. Variable domain in full (rest from reference TRBV7-3 and TRBJ2-1): GAGVSQTPSNKVTEKGKYVELRCDPISGHTALYWYRQSLGQGPEFLIYFQGTGAADDSGLPNDRFFAVRPEGSVSTLKIQRTERGDSAVYLCASSRQGADEQFFGPGTRLTVL.